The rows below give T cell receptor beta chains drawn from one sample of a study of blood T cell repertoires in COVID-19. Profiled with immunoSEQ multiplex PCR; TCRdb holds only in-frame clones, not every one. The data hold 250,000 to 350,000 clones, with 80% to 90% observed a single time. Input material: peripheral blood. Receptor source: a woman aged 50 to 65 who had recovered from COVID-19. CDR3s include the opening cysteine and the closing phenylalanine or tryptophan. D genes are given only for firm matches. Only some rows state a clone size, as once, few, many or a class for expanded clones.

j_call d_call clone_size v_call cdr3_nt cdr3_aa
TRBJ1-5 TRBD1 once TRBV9 TGTGCCAGCACTCCACAGGGGGCGATGGGTGTTAAGGGTCAGCCCCAGCATTTT CASTPQGAMGVKGQPQHF
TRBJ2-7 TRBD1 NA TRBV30 TGTGCCTGGAGCAGGGGGCTGTCCTACGAGCAGTACTTC CAWSRGLSYEQYF
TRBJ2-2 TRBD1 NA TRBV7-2 TGTGCCAGCAGCTTATCAACAGGGGGCGCGGTGTCCGGGGAGCTGTTTTTT CASSLSTGGAVSGELFF
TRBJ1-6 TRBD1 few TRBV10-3 TGTGCCATCAGGGGGGACAGCGATAATTCACCCCTCCACTTT CAIRGDSDNSPLHF
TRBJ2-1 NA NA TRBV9 TGTGCCAGCAGCGTAGGACAGCGTTCGGGTGGGAACAATGAGCAGTTCTTC CASSVGQRSGGNNEQFF
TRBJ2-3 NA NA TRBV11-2 TGTGCCAGCAGCTTGAGCATCGACACAGATACGCAGTATTTT CASSLSIDTDTQYF
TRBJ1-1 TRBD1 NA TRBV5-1 TGCGCCAGCAGCGCCACAGGGGGCCTAGGGGCTGAAGCTTTCTTT CASSATGGLGAEAFF
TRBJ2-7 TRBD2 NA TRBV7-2 TGTGCCAGCAGCTTAGCTTTAGGACCACTAGCGGGTGGGTTCTACGAGCAGTACTTC CASSLALGPLAGGFYEQYF
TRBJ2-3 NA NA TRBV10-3 TGTGCCATCAGTGAGGGCGGCACTAGCACAGATACGCAGTATTTT CAISEGGTSTDTQYF
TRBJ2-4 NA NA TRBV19 TGTGCCAGTAGCCCCCAACAGGGAAGCAAAAACATTCAGTACTTC CASSPQQGSKNIQYF
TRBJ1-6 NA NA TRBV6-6 TGTGCCAGCAGTTACTCGACAGACCCACCCCTCCACTTT CASSYSTDPPLHF
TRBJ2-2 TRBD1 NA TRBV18 TGTGCCAGCTCACCACAGACAGGGAAGGACGGGGAGCTGTTTTTT CASSPQTGKDGELFF
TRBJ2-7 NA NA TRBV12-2 TGTGCAAGTCGCTTACGTGTGGGACAGGGGGGATTTAACGAGCAGTACTTC CASRLRVGQGGFNEQYF
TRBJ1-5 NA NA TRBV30 TGTGCCTGGAGTGTAGCAGGAAATCAGCCCCAGCATTTT CAWSVAGNQPQHF
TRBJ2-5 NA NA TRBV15 TGTGCCACCAGCACCCCAACGCTTACGGGGCAAGAGACCCAGTACTTC CATSTPTLTGQETQYF
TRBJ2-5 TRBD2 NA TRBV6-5 TGTGCCAGCAGTTACGGGGGGGGGTACCAGTACTTC CASSYGGGYQYF
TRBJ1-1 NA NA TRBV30 TGTGCCTGGAGGGCCCTCAGGGGCTCGAACCCCACTGAAGCTTTCTTT CAWRALRGSNPTEAFF
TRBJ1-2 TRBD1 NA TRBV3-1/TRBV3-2 TGTGCCAGCAGCCAAGAAGGGAGCAGGGGGAATGGCTACACCTTC CASSQEGSRGNGYTF
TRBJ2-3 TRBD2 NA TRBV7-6 TGTGCCAGCAGCTCTCGCATCCAATGGGGGAGGGGACGTACAGATACGCAGTATTTT CASSSRIQWGRGRTDTQYF
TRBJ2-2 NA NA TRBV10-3 TGTGCCACACAGGGCTCCGGGGAGCTGTTTTTT CATQGSGELFF
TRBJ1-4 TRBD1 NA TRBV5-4 TGTGCCAGCAGCTCCCCGGGACAGGGGGCAGGAAAACTGTTTTTT CASSSPGQGAGKLFF
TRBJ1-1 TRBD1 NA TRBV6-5 TGTGCCAGCAGTTACTCGATCCGGTGGCAGGGGGCTGAAGCTTTCTTT CASSYSIRWQGAEAFF
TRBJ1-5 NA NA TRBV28 TGTGCCAGCAGTTTGTCTGATCAGCCCCAGCATTTT CASSLSDQPQHF
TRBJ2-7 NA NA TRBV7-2 TGTGCCAGCAGCTTTCTAGCGCTCGCCGATTCCTCCTACGAGCAGTACTTC CASSFLALADSSYEQYF
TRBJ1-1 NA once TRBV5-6 TGTGCCAGCAGCTTTTCAGTAAACACTGAAGCTTTCTTT CASSFSVNTEAFF
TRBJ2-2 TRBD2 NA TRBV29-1 TGCAGCGTTGTCACGGGAGGGGCCGGGGAGCTGTTTTTT CSVVTGGAGELFF
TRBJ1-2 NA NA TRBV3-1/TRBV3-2 TGTGCCAGCAGCCAAGATATGCGGGGGCTTCGGGGCTACACCTTC CASSQDMRGLRGYTF
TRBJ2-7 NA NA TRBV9 TGTGCCAGCAGCGTAGAGTCTTACTTCTCCTACGAGCAGTACTTC CASSVESYFSYEQYF
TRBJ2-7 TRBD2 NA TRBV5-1 TGCGCCAGTAGCCGGGGGGGCAATGAGTACGAGCAGTACTTC CASSRGGNEYEQYF
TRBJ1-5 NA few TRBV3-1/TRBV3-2 TGTGCCAGCAGTCCAGGGGCTAGCAATCAGCCCCAGCATTTT CASSPGASNQPQHF
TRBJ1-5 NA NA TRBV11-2 TGTGCCAGCAGCCTGACAAGCGGGCATCAGCCCCAGCATTTT CASSLTSGHQPQHF
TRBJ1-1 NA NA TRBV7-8 TGTGCCAGCAGCGCACAAATCAGGGGGAACACTGAAGCTTTCTTT CASSAQIRGNTEAFF
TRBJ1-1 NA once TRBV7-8 TGTGCCAGCAGCTTAGCCTATCGGGGGAGGGCTGAAGCTTTCTTT CASSLAYRGRAEAFF
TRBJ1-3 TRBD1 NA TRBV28 TGTGCCAGCAGTTTCCGGGACAGGGCTGGAAACACCATATATTTT CASSFRDRAGNTIYF
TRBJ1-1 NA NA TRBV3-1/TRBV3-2 TGTGCCAGCAGCCCCCTGGAGGGGAGTACTGAAGCTTTCTTT CASSPLEGSTEAFF
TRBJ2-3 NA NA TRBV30 TGTGCCTGGAGAGTAGGGGGGGCAGATACGCAGTATTTT CAWRVGGADTQYF
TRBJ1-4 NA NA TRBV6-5 TGTGCCAGCAGTCGCGAGAATGAAAAACTGTTTTTT CASSRENEKLFF
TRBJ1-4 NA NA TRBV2 TGTGCCAGCAGTGATGCGGGACCCCGAACAGAAAAACTGTTTTTT CASSDAGPRTEKLFF
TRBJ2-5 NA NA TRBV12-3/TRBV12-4 TGTGCCAGCAGTGCCACTCGGGAGACCCAGTACTTC CASSATRETQYF